Shown below are 29 T cell receptor beta chains from a single sample sequenced in a study of tumor-infiltrating lymphocytes in primary liver carcinoma (TCRdb year 2017). Without any cell sorting, total RNA and DNA were co-extracted from about 21-30 mg of bulk tissue using the AllPrep DNA/RNA mini kit. Reads for this sample came from an Illumina HiSeq 2500. Starting from 500 to 600 ng total RNA, TCRbeta-specific cDNA was produced by reverse transcription with a constant-region primer and ProtoScript II reverse transcriptase. Construction of the TCRbeta libraries relied on three nested rounds of multiplex PCR, following a slightly modified ARM-PCR procedure. Each of the first two PCR rounds ran for approximately 10 cycles and used multiplex TRBV1-TRBV30 forward primers together with a Cbeta reverse primer. Starting from the raw public reads, TCRdb applied fastp trimming at Q25, assembled clones with MiXCR and retained in-frame beta chains. Rows with a matching CDR3 protein are joined into one entry that keeps the most common DNA and genes. The sample table shows tens of thousands of distinct CDR3 sequences, and about 80% are seen once. In total, the top ten clones hold roughly 24% of the sample.

Material: liver tumor tissue from sampling region 3. The cell subset or site label, as the study defines it: tumor region T3, left-lateral pole. Receptor source: a man aged 40-55 years with primary liver carcinoma and hepatitis B virus infection.

As concerns this clonotype: One base away lies a much larger clone, so this may be a sequencing read error. This chain joins TRBV18 and TRBJ1-1; 7 bases match TRBD1. This CDR3 is built from 15 residues. Germline values: CDR1 KGHSH, CDR2 LQKENI. The CDR3 sequence: CASSPRQGVNIEAFF. In nucleotides, the CDR3 is TGTGCCAGCTCACCAAGACAGGGCGTGAACATTGAAGCTTTCTTT.

Remarks on this clonotype: A junction boundary mismatches the germline segment, possibly from a read error. This rearrangement joins TRBV6-6 to TRBJ2-7; the D gene is possibly TRBD2 (6 bases). The CDR3 is 14 amino acids. Germline-derived CDR1 and CDR2 are MNHNY and SVGAGI (reference sequence). CDR3 in amino acids: CASSDSGGIYEQYF. Written as DNA, the CDR3 is TGTGCCAGCAGTGACTCGGGCGGGATCTACGAGCAATACTTC.

By share, this clonotype ranks as medium-sized (0.01 to 0.1%). The chain couples TRBV12-3 or TRBV12-4 to TRBJ2-7; 8 bases agree with TRBD2. CDR3 length equals 13 residues. Unmatched junction bases numbered 3, after V lost 6 bases and J lost 2 bases. The CDR3 region has the DNA TGTGCCAGCAGCTTGCGGGAGGCCTACGAGCAGTACTTC. This sequence encodes CASSLREAYEQYF.

The chain employs TRBV11-2 and TRBJ2-7; D could derive from TRBD1 or TRBD2 (5 bases each). The CDR3 runs to 18 residues. Trimming took 2 bases from V and 4 from J, leaving 24 bases between them. CDR1 and CDR2 from the germline V gene are SGHAT and FQNNGV. CDR3 sequence: CASSLSVGLVGEGYEQYF. CDR3 sequence (DNA): TGTGCCAGCAGCTTATCCGTTGGACTTGTGGGAGAGGGGTACGAGCAGTACTTC.

Worth noting for this clonotype: At one of its ends the junction is not consistent with the germline gene, which may arise from a read error. V gene TRBV11-2 combines with J gene TRBJ2-1; tentatively, D is TRBD1 or TRBD2 (6 bases each). CDR3 length: 18 amino acids. Germline CDR1 is SGHAT and CDR2 is FQNNGV. The CDR3 loop reads CASNFDPRGTGSYNELFF. For the CDR3, the DNA is TGTGCCAGCAACTTTGACCCTAGGGGGACCGGGAGTTACAATGAGCTGTTCTTC.

The V gene is TRBV5-4, the J gene TRBJ2-3; D is uncertain. Germline CDR1 reads SGHNT; CDR2 reads YYREEE (reference sequence). Trimming shortened V by 1 base and J by 4 bases, and 16 bases separated the two germline ends. The CDR3 runs 16 residues. The chain's CDR3 is CASSLNNSLWSDTQYF. For the CDR3, the DNA is TGTGCCAGCAGCTTGAATAATAGCCTATGGTCAGATACGCAGTATTTT.

This clonotype was detected many times. The V gene is TRBV12-3 or TRBV12-4, the J gene TRBJ1-2; D is perhaps TRBD1 (5 bases). With 3 bases removed from V and 6 bases from J, the gap between germline ends came to 8 bases. The CDR3 is 12 residues long. The CDR3 loop reads CASSLGRDGYTF. The CDR3 DNA follows: TGTGCCAGCAGTTTGGGCAGGGATGGCTACACCTTC.

On this clonotype: Germline is not matched at one junction end, which may reflect a read error. This chain uses TRBV6-5 with TRBJ1-2; no clear D. The CDR3 length is 12 residues. Germline values: CDR1 MNHEY, CDR2 SVGAGI. Written as DNA, the CDR3 is TGTGCCAGCAGCTCTCAGAGCTATGGTTACACCTTC. It encodes CASSSQSYGYTF.

A word on this clonotype: Relative to the germline gene, one junction end is altered; a read error may explain this. The gene calls are TRBV11-2 and TRBJ2-1; D gene uncertain. The germline V gene has CDR1 SGHAT and CDR2 FQNNGV. The CDR3 is 12 residues long. The CDR3 DNA is TGTGCCAACAGTCCGGAGTACAATGTGCAGTTCTTC. Residues: CANSPEYNVQFF.

This clonotype has only one observation. Because the CDR3 is missing its conserved closing phenylalanine or tryptophan, this is likely a read error. The DNA is left out, because the CDR3 cannot be placed on it with certainty; the CDR3 is given as TCRdb lists it. The gene calls are TRBV28 and TRBJ2-7; TRBD2 is taken as the D call from the table, unchecked against the DNA. The CDR3 has 15 amino acids, counting both end residues. Germline values: CDR1 MDHEN, CDR2 SYDVKM. CDR3 region: CASSLRPPLGGEQYL.

This clonotype was found many times. This chain links TRBV28 with TRBJ1-3; D is undetermined. This CDR3 spans 12 amino acids. Trimming removed 4 bases from V and 8 bases from J, with 9 bases in between. Germline loops: CDR1 MDHEN, CDR2 SYDVKM. The CDR3 reads CASSSSRDTIYF. In nucleotides, the CDR3 is TGTGCCAGCAGTTCCTCTCGGGACACCATATATTTT.

In regard to this clonotype: This sequence may be a read error, since a much larger clone differs from it by one base. This CDR3 fails to terminate in the conserved phenylalanine or tryptophan, so it likely reflects a read error. The chain is built from TRBV20-1 and TRBJ1-5; no clear D gene. This CDR3 is 15 amino acids long. V lost 4 bases, J lost 0 bases, and 13 bases lay in between. Germline loops: CDR1 DFQATT, CDR2 SNEGSKA (reference sequence). Written as DNA, the CDR3 is TGCAGTGCTATCCGGGCCTCTAATAGCAATCAGCCCCAGCATCTT. Protein sequence: CSAIRASNSNQPQHL.

A note on this clonotype: Since no conserved phenylalanine or tryptophan closes the CDR3, a read error is the likely cause. Here the CDR3 reads CASLPNPLGTEQYL. The CDR3 nucleotides read TGTGCCAGCTTGCCCAACCCCCTGGGGACTGAGCAGTACTTG. The chain is built from TRBV6-5 and TRBJ2-7; perhaps TRBD2 as D (6 bases). Trimming removed 8 bases from V and 7 bases from J, with 21 bases in between. Germline lookup yields CDR1 MNHEY and CDR2 SVGAGI. CDR3 length equals 14 residues.

Worth noting for this clonotype: It may be a read error: a sequence one base away is much more abundant. This chain links TRBV5-1 with TRBJ2-5; 10 bases are shared with TRBD1. The CDR3 contains 17 residues. Losses at the gene ends were 4 bases for V and 3 bases for J; bases not matched to a gene: 12. Germline CDR1 is SGHRS and CDR2 is YFSETQ. Here the CDR3 reads CASSPLPRTGGEETQYF. CDR3 DNA sequence: TGCGCCAGCAGCCCCCTGCCCCGGACAGGGGGAGAAGAGACCCAGTACTTC.

A word on this clonotype: One end of the junction is discordant with germline, which a read error may explain. This chain links TRBV29-1 with TRBJ2-2, with no clear D. This CDR3 contains 15 residues. Looked up from germline, CDR1 is SQVTM and CDR2 is ANQGSEA. The CDR3 DNA sequence: TGCGGCGTCGAAGACGCCGCGGTAGCCCCCGGGGAGCTGTTTTTT. Translating it yields CGVEDAAVAPGELFF.

In this sample, this clonotype turned up many times. The rearrangement joins TRBV14 to TRBJ2-5; possibly TRBD1 for D (6 bases). V gave up 4 bases and J gave up 4 bases, with 19 bases separating them. The CDR3 has 16 amino acids. CDR1 is SGHDN and CDR2 is FVKESK in the germline V gene. In DNA, the CDR3 is TGTGCCAGCAGCCGGGGTCTCACGGACAGAGGAGAGACCCAGTACTTC. Amino acids: CASSRGLTDRGETQYF.

In regard to this clonotype: The conserved final phenylalanine or tryptophan is absent from the CDR3, which likely points to a read error. This sequence joins TRBV6-5 and TRBJ1-2; the D gene is possibly TRBD1 (5 bases). The CDR3 is made up of 16 amino acids. Germline V gives CDR1 MNHEY, CDR2 SVGAGI. CDR3 protein: CASRYSGQGINYGYTL. The CDR3 coding sequence is TGTGCCAGCAGATACTCTGGGCAGGGCATTAACTATGGCTACACCCTC.

Comment on this clonotype: One end of the junction varies from germline; a read error may be responsible. The V and J genes are TRBV4-2 and TRBJ1-5; unclear D gene. The CDR3 loop spans 14 amino acids. Germline loops: CDR1 LGHNA, CDR2 YNFKEQ. This CDR3 reads CASSQIETWQPQQF. CDR3 nucleotides: TGTGCCAGCAGCCAAATAGAGACGTGGCAGCCCCAGCAATTT.

J is TRBJ2-1 and V is TRBV10-1, with TRBD1 as a possible D gene (5 bases). The CDR3 loop spans 14 amino acids. V dropped 6 bases and J dropped 4 bases, with 13 bases sitting between them. The germline V gene encodes CDR1 WNHNN and CDR2 SYGVQD (reference sequence). In DNA form, the CDR3 reads TGCGCCAGCAGCGACAGAGACTCATACAATGAGCAGTTCTTC. Residues: CASSDRDSYNEQFF.

This clonotype was recorded at least ten times. The chain recombines TRBV5-4 with TRBJ2-3; no clear D. The germline CDR1 and CDR2 sequences are SGHNT and YYREEE (reference sequence). This CDR3 has 15 residues. V was trimmed by 4 bases and J by 2 bases, leaving 14 bases between them. This chain's CDR3 is CASSGEAGNTDTQYF. CDR3 nucleotides: TGTGCCAGCAGCGGTGAAGCCGGAAACACAGATACGCAGTATTTT.

A word on this clonotype: No conserved phenylalanine or tryptophan is present at the end of the CDR3, so a read error is the likely explanation. The rearrangement links TRBV11-2 to TRBJ1-2; D possibly corresponds to TRBD1 (5 bases). Germline V CDR1 and CDR2: SGHAT, FQNNGV. This CDR3 spans 13 amino acids. The CDR3 nucleotides are TGTGACAGCAGCTTAGAGGGGAACTGTGGCTACACCTAC. It translates to CDSSLEGNCGYTY.

Regarding this clonotype: Here the CDR3 omits its conserved ending phenylalanine or tryptophan, so a read error is the likely source. The genes are TRBV11-2 and TRBJ2-7, with TRBD2 identical over 8 bases. Per the germline V gene, CDR1 is SGHAT and CDR2 is FQNNGV. This CDR3 has 15 residues. The CDR3, as DNA: TGCGCCAACAGCCAATATTCGGGAGGGGGCTACGAGCAGTACATC. The encoded protein is CANSQYSGGGYEQYI.

CDR3 DNA sequence: TGTGCCAGCAGCTCTCCGGGACGTTCGAGCACAGAAACCCAGTATTTT. It yields the protein CASSSPGRSSTETQYF. This chain connects TRBV5-4 to TRBJ2-3; D possibly uses TRBD1 or TRBD2 (5 bases each). CDR1 is SGHNT and CDR2 is YYREEE in the germline V gene (reference sequence). The V end lost 3 bases, the J end lost 12 bases, and 26 bases lay between the germline ends. The CDR3 runs 16 residues.

V usage is TRBV11-2 and J usage is TRBJ2-7; TRBD2 might be the D (6 bases). V was pared by 10 bases and J by 3 bases, with 22 bases between. This CDR3 region has 15 residues. CDR1 is SGHAT and CDR2 is FQNNGV in the germline V gene. CDR3 amino acids: CANSQYSGVGYEQYF. The DNA of the CDR3 is TGTGCCAATAGCCAATATTCGGGAGTGGGCTACGAGCAGTACTTC.

Of note for this clonotype: This may come from a read error, since a much larger clone is one base off. The rearrangement uses TRBV7-9 and TRBJ2-7; D unclear. Trimming took 8 bases from V and 2 from J, leaving 13 bases between them. This CDR3 comprises 13 residues. The germline gives CDR1 SEHNR, CDR2 FQNEAQ (reference sequence). CDR3 sequence (DNA): TGTGCCAGCGGCCGGGTAGGTACCTACGAGCAGTACTTC. Amino acid sequence: CASGRVGTYEQYF.

Concerning this clonotype: At one of its ends the junction is not consistent with the germline gene, which may arise from a read error. This chain uses TRBV29-1 with TRBJ2-6, with D perhaps TRBD1 or TRBD2 (7 bases each). CDR3 length: 13 amino acids. Germline CDR1 reads SQVTM; CDR2 reads ANQGSEA. CDR3: CSVVTGRANVLTF. CDR3 sequence (DNA): TGCAGCGTGGTGACAGGGAGGGCCAACGTCCTGACCTTC.

In the case of this clonotype: Germline and junction disagree at one end, which may indicate a read error. V gene TRBV6-6 combines with J gene TRBJ2-7; D call uncertain. Germline values: CDR1 MNHNY, CDR2 SVGAGI (reference sequence). The CDR3 covers 13 residues. This CDR3 is CTSRRERGYEQYF. In DNA, the CDR3 is TGTACCAGCAGACGAGAAAGAGGTTACGAGCAGTACTTC.

The V and J genes are TRBV10-3 and TRBJ2-3, with TRBD1 identical over 7 bases. Germline V gene data show CDR1 as ENHRY and CDR2 as SYGVKD. The CDR3 runs 14 residues. Unmatched junction bases numbered 5, after V lost 4 bases and J lost 4 bases. CDR3 sequence reads: CAISGQGGADTQYF. The CDR3 DNA reads as TGTGCCATCAGTGGACAAGGGGGCGCAGATACGCAGTATTTT.

Note on this clonotype: A much larger clonotype is one base distant, so this may be a read error. Here the CDR3 omits its conserved ending phenylalanine or tryptophan, so a read error is the likely source. This sequence joins TRBV11-2 and TRBJ2-6; 8 nucleotides line up with TRBD2. V gave up 5 bases and J gave up 1 base; unmatched junction bases: 10. CDR1 and CDR2 (germline): SGHAT, FQNNGV. CDR3 length: 18 amino acids. This CDR3 is CASSGRVAGRSGANVLTL. CDR3 nucleotides: TGTGCCAGCAGCGGGAGGGTAGCGGGGAGATCTGGGGCCAACGTCCTGACTTTA.